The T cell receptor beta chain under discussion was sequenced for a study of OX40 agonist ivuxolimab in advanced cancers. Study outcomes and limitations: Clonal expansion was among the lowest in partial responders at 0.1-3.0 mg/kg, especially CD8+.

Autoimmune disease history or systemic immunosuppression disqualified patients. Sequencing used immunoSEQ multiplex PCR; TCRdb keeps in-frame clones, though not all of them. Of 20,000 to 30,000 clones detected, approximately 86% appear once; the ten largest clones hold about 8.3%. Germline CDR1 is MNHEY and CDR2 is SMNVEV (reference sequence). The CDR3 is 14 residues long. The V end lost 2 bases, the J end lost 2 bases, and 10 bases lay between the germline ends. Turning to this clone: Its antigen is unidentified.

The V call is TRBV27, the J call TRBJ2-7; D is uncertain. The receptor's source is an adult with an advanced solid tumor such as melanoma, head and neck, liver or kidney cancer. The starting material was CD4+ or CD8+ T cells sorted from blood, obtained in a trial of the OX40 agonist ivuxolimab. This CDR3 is CASSLQGNPYEQYF. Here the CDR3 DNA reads TGTGCCAGCAGTTTACAAGGGAACCCCTACGAGCAGTACTTC.